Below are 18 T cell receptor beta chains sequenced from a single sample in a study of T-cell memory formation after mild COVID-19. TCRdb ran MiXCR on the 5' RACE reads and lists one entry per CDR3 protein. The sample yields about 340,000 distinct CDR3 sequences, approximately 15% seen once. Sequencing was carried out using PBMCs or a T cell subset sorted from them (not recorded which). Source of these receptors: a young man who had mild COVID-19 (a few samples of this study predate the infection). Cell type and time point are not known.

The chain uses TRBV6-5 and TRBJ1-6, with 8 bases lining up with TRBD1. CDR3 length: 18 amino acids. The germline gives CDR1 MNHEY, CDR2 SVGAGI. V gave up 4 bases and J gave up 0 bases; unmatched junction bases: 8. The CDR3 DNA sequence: TGTGCCAGCAGTTCCGGGACAGGAGTCTTCTCCTATAATTCACCCCTCCACTTT. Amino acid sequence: CASSSGTGVFSYNSPLHF.

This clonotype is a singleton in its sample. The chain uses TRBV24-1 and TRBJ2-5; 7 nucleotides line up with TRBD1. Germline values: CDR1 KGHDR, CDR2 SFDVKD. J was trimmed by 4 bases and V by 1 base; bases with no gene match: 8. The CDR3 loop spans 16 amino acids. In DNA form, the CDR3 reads TGTGCCACCAGTGATTTTCGAGGGGGCGCGGGAGAGACCCAGTACTTC. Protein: CATSDFRGGAGETQYF.

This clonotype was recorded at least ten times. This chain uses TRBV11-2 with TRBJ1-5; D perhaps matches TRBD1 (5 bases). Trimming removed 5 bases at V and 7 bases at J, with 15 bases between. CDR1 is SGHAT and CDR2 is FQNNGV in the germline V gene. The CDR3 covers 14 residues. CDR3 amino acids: CASSPPGTLQPQHF. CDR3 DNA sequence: TGTGCCAGCAGCCCCCCCGGGACTTTACAGCCCCAGCATTTT.

The CDR3 coding sequence is TGTGCCAGCAGTCCCAGGGTCTCTGGGGCCAACGTCCTGACTTTC. This gives the protein CASSPRVSGANVLTF. The V gene is TRBV12-3 or TRBV12-4, the J gene TRBJ2-6, with D perhaps TRBD1 (5 bases). With 5 bases removed from V and 0 bases from J, the gap between germline ends came to 8 bases. The CDR3 is 15 residues long.

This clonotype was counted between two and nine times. The CDR3 protein is CASSLPQLLAGGPNTGELFF. The CDR3 nucleotides read TGTGCCAGCAGCTTGCCCCAGTTACTAGCGGGGGGCCCGAACACCGGGGAGCTGTTTTTT. This chain links TRBV5-6 with TRBJ2-2; TRBD2 agrees at 12 bases. V lost 1 base and J lost 0; bases outside the gene matches: 10. The CDR3 totals 20 residues. The germline gives CDR1 SGHDT, CDR2 YYEEEE.

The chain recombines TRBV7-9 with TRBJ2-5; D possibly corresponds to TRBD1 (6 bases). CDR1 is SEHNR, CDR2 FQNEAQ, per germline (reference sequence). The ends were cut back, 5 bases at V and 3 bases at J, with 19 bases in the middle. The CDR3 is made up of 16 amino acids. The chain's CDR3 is CASSDPWGPDEETQYF. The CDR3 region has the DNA TGTGCCAGCAGCGACCCTTGGGGGCCAGATGAAGAGACCCAGTACTTC.

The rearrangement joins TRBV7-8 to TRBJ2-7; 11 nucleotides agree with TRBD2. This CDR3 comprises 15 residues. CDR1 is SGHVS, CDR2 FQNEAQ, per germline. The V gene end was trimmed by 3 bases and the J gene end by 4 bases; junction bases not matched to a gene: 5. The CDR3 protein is CASSFGPSGGYEQYV. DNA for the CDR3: TGTGCCAGCAGCTTCGGGCCTAGCGGGGGGTACGAGCAGTACGTC.

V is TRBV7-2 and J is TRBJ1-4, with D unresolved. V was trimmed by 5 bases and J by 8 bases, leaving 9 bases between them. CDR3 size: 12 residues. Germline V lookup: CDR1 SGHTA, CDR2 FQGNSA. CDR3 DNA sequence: TGTGCCAGCAGCCTTGAGCGGGAAAAACTGTTTTTT. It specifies CASSLEREKLFF. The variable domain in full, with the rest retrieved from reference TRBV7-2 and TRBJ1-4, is GAGVSQSPSNKVTEKGKDVELRCDPISGHTALYWYRQSLGQGLEFLIYFQGNSAPDKSGLPSDRFSAERTGGSVSTLTIQRTQQEDSAVYLCASSLEREKLFFGSGTQLSVL.

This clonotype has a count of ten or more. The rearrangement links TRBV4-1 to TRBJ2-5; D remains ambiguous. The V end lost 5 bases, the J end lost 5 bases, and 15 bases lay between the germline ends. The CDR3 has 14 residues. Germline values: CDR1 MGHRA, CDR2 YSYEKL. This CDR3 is CASSAWVAGETQYF. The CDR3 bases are TGCGCCAGCAGCGCCTGGGTGGCAGGCGAGACCCAGTACTTC.

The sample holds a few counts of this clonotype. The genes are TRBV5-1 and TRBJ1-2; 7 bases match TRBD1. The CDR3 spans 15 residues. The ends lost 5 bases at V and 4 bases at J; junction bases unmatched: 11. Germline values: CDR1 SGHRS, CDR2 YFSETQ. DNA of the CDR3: TGCGCCAGCAGACCCGGGACAGCAAACTCCTATGGCTACACCTTC. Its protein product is CASRPGTANSYGYTF.

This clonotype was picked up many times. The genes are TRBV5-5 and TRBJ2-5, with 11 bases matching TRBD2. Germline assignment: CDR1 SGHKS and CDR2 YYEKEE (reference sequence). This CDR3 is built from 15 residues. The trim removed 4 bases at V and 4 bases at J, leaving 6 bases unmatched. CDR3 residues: CASSQGLAVGETQYF. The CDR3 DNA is TGTGCCAGCAGCCAGGGACTAGCGGTAGGAGAGACCCAGTACTTC.

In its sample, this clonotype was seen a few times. CDR3 in amino acids: CASSYGGEGETQYF. The CDR3 DNA follows: TGTGCCAGCAGTTACGGTGGGGAGGGAGAGACCCAGTACTTC. This sequence joins TRBV6-2 or TRBV6-3 and TRBJ2-5, with 7 bases fitting TRBD2. Germline V gene lookup returns CDR1 MNHEY and CDR2 SVGEGT. CDR3 length equals 14 residues. V was clipped by 2 bases and J by 4 bases; unmatched bases: 4.

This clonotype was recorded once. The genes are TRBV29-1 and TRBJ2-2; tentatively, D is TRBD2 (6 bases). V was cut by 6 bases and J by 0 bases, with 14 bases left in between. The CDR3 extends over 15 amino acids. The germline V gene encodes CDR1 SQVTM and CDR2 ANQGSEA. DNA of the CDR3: TGCAGCGTGATCCGGGGGATGGCGAACACCGGGGAGCTGTTTTTT. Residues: CSVIRGMANTGELFF.

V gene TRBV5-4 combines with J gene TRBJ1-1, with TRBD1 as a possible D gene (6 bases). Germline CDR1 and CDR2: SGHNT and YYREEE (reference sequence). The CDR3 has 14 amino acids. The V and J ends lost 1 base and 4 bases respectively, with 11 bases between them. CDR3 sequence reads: CASSLLGAGTEAFF. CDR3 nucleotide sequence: TGTGCCAGCAGCTTGTTGGGGGCGGGCACTGAAGCTTTCTTT.

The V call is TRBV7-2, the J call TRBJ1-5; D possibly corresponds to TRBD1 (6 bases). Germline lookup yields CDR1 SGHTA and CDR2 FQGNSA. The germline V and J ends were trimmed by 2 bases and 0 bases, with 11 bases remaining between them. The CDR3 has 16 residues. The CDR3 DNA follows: TGTGCCAGCAGCTTAACCGGACAGTTTAGCAATCAGCCCCAGCATTTT. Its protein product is CASSLTGQFSNQPQHF.

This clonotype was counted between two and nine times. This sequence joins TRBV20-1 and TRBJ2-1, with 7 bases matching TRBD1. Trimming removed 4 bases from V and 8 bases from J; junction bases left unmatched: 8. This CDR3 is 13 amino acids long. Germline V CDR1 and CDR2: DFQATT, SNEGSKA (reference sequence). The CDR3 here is CSAIWTGRDEQFF. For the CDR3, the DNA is TGCAGTGCTATATGGACAGGTCGGGATGAGCAGTTCTTC.

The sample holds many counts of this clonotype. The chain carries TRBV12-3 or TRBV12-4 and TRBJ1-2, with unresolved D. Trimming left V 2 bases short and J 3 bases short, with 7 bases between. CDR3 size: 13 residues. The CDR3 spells CASSLSGDYGYTF. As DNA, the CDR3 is TGTGCCAGCAGTTTATCTGGGGACTATGGCTACACCTTC.

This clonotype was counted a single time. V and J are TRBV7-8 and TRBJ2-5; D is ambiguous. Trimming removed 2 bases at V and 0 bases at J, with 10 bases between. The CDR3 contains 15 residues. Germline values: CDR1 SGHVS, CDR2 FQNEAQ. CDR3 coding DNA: TGTGCCAGCAGCTTAAACGCCGGAAACCAAGAGACCCAGTACTTC. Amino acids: CASSLNAGNQETQYF.